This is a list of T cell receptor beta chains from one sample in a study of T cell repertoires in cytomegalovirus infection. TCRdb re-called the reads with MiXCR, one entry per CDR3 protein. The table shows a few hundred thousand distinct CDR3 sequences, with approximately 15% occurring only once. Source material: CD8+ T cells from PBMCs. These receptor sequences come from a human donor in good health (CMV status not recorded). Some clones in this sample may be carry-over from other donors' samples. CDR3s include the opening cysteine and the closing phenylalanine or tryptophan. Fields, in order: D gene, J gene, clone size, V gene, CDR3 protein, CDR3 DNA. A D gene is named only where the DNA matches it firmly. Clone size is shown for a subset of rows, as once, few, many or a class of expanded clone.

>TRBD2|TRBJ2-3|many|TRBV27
CASSPVGSGGNTDTQYF
TGTGCCAGCAGCCCCGTTGGGAGCGGGGGAAACACAGATACGCAGTATTTT
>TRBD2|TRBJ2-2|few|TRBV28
CASSFISPGGRTGELFF
TGTGCCAGCAGTTTCATATCTCCGGGGGGGCGCACCGGGGAGCTGTTTTTT
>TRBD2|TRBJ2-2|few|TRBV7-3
CASSLRLAGGELFF
TGTGCCAGCAGCTTAAGACTAGCGGGCGGGGAGCTGTTTTTT
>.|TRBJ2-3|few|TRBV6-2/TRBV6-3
CASSPESDTQYF
TGTGCCAGCAGCCCCGAGTCGGATACGCAGTATTTT
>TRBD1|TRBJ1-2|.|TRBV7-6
CASTATGKDYGYTF
TGTGCCAGCACGGCGACAGGGAAGGACTATGGCTACACCTTC
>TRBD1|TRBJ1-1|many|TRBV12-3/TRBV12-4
CASSFNRGGTEAFF
TGTGCCAGCAGTTTCAACAGGGGGGGCACTGAAGCTTTCTTT
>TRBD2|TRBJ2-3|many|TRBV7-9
CASSPRLARTDTQYF
TGTGCCAGCAGCCCGAGACTAGCCCGCACAGATACGCAGTATTTT
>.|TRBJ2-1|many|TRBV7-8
CASSLYAGPNEQFF
TGTGCCAGCAGCTTATACGCAGGTCCCAATGAGCAGTTCTTC
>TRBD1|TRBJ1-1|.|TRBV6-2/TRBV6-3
CASTMGQGFAEAFF
TGTGCCAGCACTATGGGACAGGGGTTCGCTGAAGCTTTCTTT
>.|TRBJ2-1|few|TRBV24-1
CATSDPGQSEQFF
TGTGCCACCAGTGACCCCGGACAGAGCGAGCAGTTCTTC
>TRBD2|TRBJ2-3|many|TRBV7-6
CASSLFSLTTGTSGRDTQYF
TGTGCCAGCAGCTTATTTAGCCTTACCACCGGGACTAGCGGGAGAGATACGCAGTATTTT
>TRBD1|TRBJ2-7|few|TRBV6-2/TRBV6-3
CASSSTGNHEQYF
TGTGCCAGCAGTTCGACAGGGAACCACGAGCAGTACTTC
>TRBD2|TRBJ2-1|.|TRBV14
CASSQDPAGLGNEQFF
TGTGCCAGCAGCCAAGATCCAGCGGGGTTAGGCAATGAGCAGTTCTTC